These 27 T cell receptor beta chains originate from one sample sequenced in a study of early T cells in non-severe SARS-CoV-2 infection. TCRdb independently ran MiXCR on the 5' RACE reads; one entry per CDR3 protein. This table has tens of thousands of distinct CDR3 sequences, around 6% appearing once. Sequenced here: whole blood, sampled at baseline. The receptors were gathered from an adult who was a healthcare worker with PCR-confirmed SARS-CoV-2 infection or an uninfected control (not recorded which).

This clonotype was counted a few times. One end of the junction does not line up with germline, which may come from a read error. The genes are TRBV30 and TRBJ1-1; 8 nucleotides line up with TRBD1. This CDR3 has 17 residues. Germline V gene sequence: CDR1 GTSNPN, CDR2 SVGIG (reference sequence). CDR3 DNA sequence: TGTGCCTGGAGTGATCCGGCAGGGGGCAGTCTGAAGACTGAAGCTTTCTTT. Translating gives CAWSDPAGGSLKTEAFF.

The chain carries TRBV20-1 and TRBJ1-2; TRBD1 is a possible D gene (5 bases). The CDR3 totals 15 residues. The germline V gene has CDR1 DFQATT and CDR2 SNEGSKA (reference sequence). CDR3 in amino acids: CRPAAGQSTNYGYTF. The CDR3 DNA reads TGCAGGCCAGCCGCAGGGCAGAGTACTAACTATGGCTACACCTTC.

Of note for this clonotype: A clone one base away is much larger, so this may be a read error. A read error is likely, as this CDR3 ends without the conserved phenylalanine or tryptophan. J is TRBJ2-3 and V is TRBV7-6; D is uncertain. This CDR3 region has 12 residues. The V and J ends lost 6 bases and 6 bases respectively, with 10 bases between them. Germline V gene sequence: CDR1 SGHVS, CDR2 FNYEAQ. The CDR3 region has the DNA TGTGCCAGCAGTTCTAGAGCGGATACGCAGTATTCT. Translating it yields CASSSRADTQYS.

This clonotype appeared a few times. J is TRBJ1-6 and V is TRBV28; tentatively, D is TRBD1 (6 bases). The germline V and J ends were trimmed by 3 bases and 6 bases, with 9 bases remaining between them. The CDR3 has 14 amino acids. The V gene's germline CDR1 is MDHEN and CDR2 SYDVKM. In DNA form, the CDR3 reads TGTGCCAGCAGTTTGTACAGGGCTAATTCACCCCTCCACTTT. Translation: CASSLYRANSPLHF.

This clonotype was detected ten times or more. The chain uses TRBV3-1 and TRBJ2-7; TRBD2 matches at 12 bases. The CDR3 contains 17 residues. The junction had 9 bases not matched to a gene; V was cut back by 2 bases and J by 4 bases. Germline loops: CDR1 LGHDT, CDR2 YNNKEL (reference sequence). CDR3 nucleotides: TGTGCCAGCAGCCAACTAGCGGGGGGGCCGCAGGGGTACGAGCAGTACTTC. Translation: CASSQLAGGPQGYEQYF.

This clonotype was observed a few times. The chain carries TRBV20-1 and TRBJ1-6; TRBD1 is a possible D gene (6 bases). CDR3 length equals 15 residues. The V end lost 1 base, the J end lost 7 bases, and 14 bases lay between the germline ends. Per germline, CDR1 DFQATT and CDR2 SNEGSKA (reference sequence). The CDR3 sequence: CSARATGAPNSPLHF. In DNA, the CDR3 is TGCAGTGCTAGAGCTACGGGGGCCCCAAATTCACCCCTCCACTTT.

The CDR3 region has the DNA TGTGCCAGCACTCCCCTAGCGGGGAACACCGGGGAGCTGTTTTTT. Amino acid sequence: CASTPLAGNTGELFF. V gene TRBV2 combines with J gene TRBJ2-2; 8 bases align to TRBD2. This CDR3 has 15 amino acids. Germline V gene data show CDR1 as SNHLY and CDR2 as FYNNEI. J was trimmed by 1 base and V by 7 bases; bases with no gene match: 5.

This clonotype was detected only a few times. The CDR3 DNA reads as TGTGCCAGCAGCTTCCTAGCCAAAAACATTCAGTACTTC. Amino acids: CASSFLAKNIQYF. The V gene is TRBV7-3, the J gene TRBJ2-4; no clear D gene. V lost 3 bases and J 0 bases, leaving 3 bases between the germline ends. The germline V gene encodes CDR1 SGHTA and CDR2 FQGTGA. CDR3 length: 13 amino acids.

The chain couples TRBV25-1 to TRBJ1-2; 7 bases are shared with TRBD1. The trim removed 4 bases at V and 4 bases at J, leaving 6 bases unmatched. The CDR3 spans 14 residues. Germline V CDR1 and CDR2: MGHDK, SYGVNS. The CDR3 protein is CASSGQGPSYGYTF. The CDR3 nucleotides read TGTGCCAGCAGTGGACAGGGCCCCAGCTATGGCTACACCTTC.

There are a few counts of this clonotype. The chain links TRBV7-2 to TRBJ2-3, with a possible D match to TRBD2 (6 bases). The V gene lost 5 bases and the J gene lost 0 bases, with 12 bases spanning the gap. Germline V gene sequence: CDR1 SGHTA, CDR2 FQGNSA. The CDR3 contains 15 residues. For the CDR3, the DNA is TGTGCCAGCAGCCCAGCCGGGACTAGCACAGATACGCAGTATTTT. The encoded protein is CASSPAGTSTDTQYF.

This CDR3 is CSARDDKTGSYNEQFF. The CDR3 region has the DNA TGCAGTGCTAGAGATGACAAGACAGGCTCCTACAATGAGCAGTTCTTC. The rearrangement uses TRBV20-1 and TRBJ2-1; tentative D call: TRBD1 (6 bases). In germline, CDR1 is DFQATT, CDR2 SNEGSKA (reference sequence). CDR3 length equals 16 residues. V was cut by 0 bases and J by 0 bases, with 12 bases left in between.

This clonotype was seen at least ten times. The V call is TRBV21-1, the J call TRBJ1-1. TRBV21-1 is a pseudogene segment. This CDR3 has 16 residues. The CDR3 nucleotides read TGTGCCAGCAGCCGATTAAACCAGAGAATGGGCACTGAAGCTTTCTTT. Translation: CASSRLNQRMGTEAFF.

This clonotype was observed a few times. J is TRBJ2-2 and V is TRBV7-6, with TRBD2 matching 11 bases. The V segment lost 7 bases and the J segment 5 bases; nucleotides outside the gene matches: 12. The germline V gene has CDR1 SGHVS and CDR2 FNYEAQ. CDR3 length: 17 residues. CDR3 amino acids: CASKVLAGAGGTGELFF. CDR3 sequence (DNA): TGTGCCAGCAAAGTACTAGCGGGGGCCGGGGGTACCGGGGAGCTGTTTTTT.

This chain uses TRBV4-2 with TRBJ2-2; D possibly corresponds to TRBD2 (5 bases). The CDR3 length is 16 residues. Between the trimmed V and J ends, which lost 4 bases and 1 base, there was a span of 13 bases. Germline values: CDR1 LGHNA, CDR2 YNFKEQ. The CDR3 region is CASSPTGIGNTGELFF. For the CDR3, the DNA is TGTGCCAGCAGCCCGACCGGGATTGGGAACACCGGGGAGCTGTTTTTT.

This clonotype was detected only a few times. The gene calls are TRBV28 and TRBJ1-1; D ambiguous. Per the germline V gene, CDR1 is MDHEN and CDR2 is SYDVKM. The V and J ends lost 2 bases and 6 bases respectively, with 13 bases between them. The CDR3 has 14 amino acids. The CDR3 loop is CASSLLHPDAEAFF. The CDR3 region has the DNA TGTGCCAGCAGTTTACTCCACCCAGACGCTGAAGCTTTCTTT.

This clonotype was recorded many times. The rearrangement links TRBV12-3 or TRBV12-4 to TRBJ2-1; D remains unclear. V lost 3 bases and J 8 bases, leaving 17 bases between the germline ends. The CDR3 loop spans 15 amino acids. The CDR3 sequence: CASSFKALKDDEQFF. In nucleotides, the CDR3 is TGTGCCAGCAGTTTTAAGGCCTTGAAAGACGATGAGCAGTTCTTC.

This clonotype has at least ten counts. V usage is TRBV23-1 and J usage is TRBJ2-7; 7 bases are shared with TRBD1. TRBV23-1 is classed as an ORF, of uncertain function. The CDR3 runs 17 residues. Trimming removed 3 bases from V and 3 bases from J; junction bases left unmatched: 14. CDR3 sequence: CASSHHADRDRFYEQYF. CDR3 nucleotides: TGCGCCAGCAGTCACCATGCCGACAGGGACCGATTCTACGAGCAGTACTTC.

Only a few counts were recorded for this clonotype. The chain recombines TRBV29-1 with TRBJ2-1, with unresolved D. Trimming pared 3 bases from V and 6 bases from J, leaving 18 bases between. Germline CDR1 SQVTM, CDR2 ANQGSEA. The CDR3 is 15 residues long. CDR3 sequence reads: CSVDVPRLSVNEQFF. CDR3 nucleotide sequence: TGCAGCGTTGACGTGCCCCGACTTTCGGTCAATGAGCAGTTCTTC.

This clonotype was observed many times. J is TRBJ2-2 and V is TRBV11-2, with D unclear. Germline V gene lookup returns CDR1 SGHAT and CDR2 FQNNGV. Trimming pared 1 base from V and 6 bases from J, leaving 9 bases between. The CDR3 spans 14 residues. CDR3 DNA sequence: TGTGCCAGCAGCTTAGTTCAATCCGCCGGGGAGCTGTTTTTT. Amino acids: CASSLVQSAGELFF.

This clonotype has just a few counts. The chain joins TRBV18 to TRBJ2-3; D is ambiguous. The germline V gene encodes CDR1 KGHSH and CDR2 LQKENI. This CDR3 has 10 amino acids. Trimming cost V 5 bases and J 4 bases, with 1 base left between them. The CDR3 sequence is CASSADTQYF. CDR3 DNA sequence: TGTGCCAGCTCAGCAGATACGCAGTATTTT.

This clonotype has a handful of counts. The chain couples TRBV15 to TRBJ1-5; D remains unclear. The V end was cut by 0 bases, the J end by 4 bases, with 7 bases between. This CDR3 is built from 14 residues. In germline, CDR1 is LNHNV, CDR2 YYDKDF (reference sequence). The CDR3 spells CATSRDRSNQPQHF. The CDR3 bases are TGTGCCACCAGCAGAGACAGGAGTAATCAGCCCCAGCATTTT.

This clonotype has a count of ten or more. V and J are TRBV27 and TRBJ2-5, with TRBD2 matching 7 bases. The CDR3 extends over 14 amino acids. Per germline, CDR1 MNHEY and CDR2 SMNVEV (reference sequence). After removal of 5 bases from V and 4 bases from J, the junction contained 7 bases not matched to a gene. The CDR3 nucleotides are TGTGCCAGCAGTAAGCTAGCGGAGGGAGAGACCCAGTACTTC. Translating gives CASSKLAEGETQYF.

This clonotype was counted ten times or more. The CDR3 protein is CASSLAKPGQGEGEQYF. CDR3 nucleotide sequence: TGTGCCAGCAGCTTAGCCAAACCGGGACAGGGGGAAGGCGAGCAGTACTTC. The J gene is TRBJ2-7, the V gene TRBV7-6, with 11 bases matching TRBD1. CDR1 and CDR2 (germline): SGHVS, FNYEAQ. Trimming at V came to 0 bases and at J to 6 bases, leaving 10 bases not matched to a gene. There are 17 residues in the CDR3.

This clonotype has a count of ten or more. The V call is TRBV2, the J call TRBJ2-5, with 7 bases lining up with TRBD1. The CDR3 contains 16 residues. Trimming removed 5 bases from V and 9 bases from J; junction bases left unmatched: 18. Germline CDR1 and CDR2: SNHLY and FYNNEI. This chain's CDR3 is CASSMHRVQGDESQYF. The CDR3, as DNA: TGTGCCAGCAGTATGCACCGGGTCCAGGGGGATGAGTCCCAGTACTTC. Filled out from reference TRBV2 and TRBJ2-5, the complete variable domain reads EPEVTQTPSHQVTQMGQEVILRCVPISNHLYFYWYRQILGQKVEFLVSFYNNEISEKSEIFDDQFSVERPDGSNFTLKIRSTKLEDSAMYFCASSMHRVQGDESQYFGPGTRLLVL.

This clonotype was picked up many times. The rearrangement joins TRBV20-1 to TRBJ1-1; D remains unclear. CDR3 size: 14 residues. V was pared by 0 bases and J by 4 bases, with 12 bases between. Germline V gene data show CDR1 as DFQATT and CDR2 as SNEGSKA (reference sequence). The CDR3: CSARDQNLGTEAFF. The CDR3 nucleotides read TGCAGTGCTAGAGATCAGAACCTAGGCACTGAAGCTTTCTTT.

This clonotype has at least ten counts. V gene TRBV6-5 combines with J gene TRBJ2-1; D unresolved. Germline CDR1 reads MNHEY; CDR2 reads SVGAGI. V shed 2 bases and J shed 8 bases, with 13 bases lying between them. There are 14 residues in the CDR3. CDR3 loop: CASSYREPIHEQFF. In nucleotides, the CDR3 is TGTGCCAGCAGTTACAGGGAACCCATTCATGAGCAGTTCTTC.

The chain joins TRBV12-3 or TRBV12-4 to TRBJ2-1, with D possibly being TRBD2 (6 bases). This CDR3 region has 15 residues. V lost 7 bases and J 4 bases, leaving 17 bases between the germline ends. CDR3 in DNA: TGTGCCAGCACCCCTGGGGGTAGCGGATACAATGAGCAGTTCTTC. It encodes CASTPGGSGYNEQFF.